The source of this T cell receptor (beta chain) is a study of blood T cell repertoires in COVID-19. V was cut by 4 bases and J by 4 bases, with 17 bases left in between. The CDR3 contains 16 residues. Germline values: CDR1 LGHNA, CDR2 YSLEER. Allocation to cohorts depended on clinical history reported by the participants. Assay used: immunoSEQ multiplex PCR; TCRdb lists only in-frame clones, some missing. The table lists 200,000 to 250,000 clones, 80% to 90% of them singletons. The J gene is TRBJ1-5, the V gene TRBV4-3, with D possibly being TRBD1 (5 bases). This sequence originates from a woman aged 25 to 39 with acute COVID-19. Sequenced: PBMCs or T cells enriched from blood (not recorded which). The CDR3 coding sequence is TGCGCCAGCAGCCTACGGATCGGTCAGGGAAATCAGCCCCAGCATTTT. Its protein product is CASSLRIGQGNQPQHF.